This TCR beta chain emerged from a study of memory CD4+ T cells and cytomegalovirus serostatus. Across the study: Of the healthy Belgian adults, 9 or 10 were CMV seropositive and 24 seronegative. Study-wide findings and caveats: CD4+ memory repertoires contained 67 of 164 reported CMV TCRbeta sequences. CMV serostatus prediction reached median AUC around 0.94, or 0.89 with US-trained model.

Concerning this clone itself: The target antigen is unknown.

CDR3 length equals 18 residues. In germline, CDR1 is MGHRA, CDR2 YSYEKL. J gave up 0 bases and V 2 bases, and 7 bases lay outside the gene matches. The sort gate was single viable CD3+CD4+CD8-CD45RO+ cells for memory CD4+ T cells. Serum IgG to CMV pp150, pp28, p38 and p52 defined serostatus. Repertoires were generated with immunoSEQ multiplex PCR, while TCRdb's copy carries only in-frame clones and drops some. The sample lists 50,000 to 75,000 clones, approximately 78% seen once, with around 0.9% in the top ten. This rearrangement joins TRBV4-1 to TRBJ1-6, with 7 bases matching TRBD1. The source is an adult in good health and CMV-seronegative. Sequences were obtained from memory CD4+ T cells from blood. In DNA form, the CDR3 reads TGCGCCAGCAGCCAATTACCAGGGGGTATCTCCTATAATTCACCCCTCCACTTT. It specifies CASSQLPGGISYNSPLHF.